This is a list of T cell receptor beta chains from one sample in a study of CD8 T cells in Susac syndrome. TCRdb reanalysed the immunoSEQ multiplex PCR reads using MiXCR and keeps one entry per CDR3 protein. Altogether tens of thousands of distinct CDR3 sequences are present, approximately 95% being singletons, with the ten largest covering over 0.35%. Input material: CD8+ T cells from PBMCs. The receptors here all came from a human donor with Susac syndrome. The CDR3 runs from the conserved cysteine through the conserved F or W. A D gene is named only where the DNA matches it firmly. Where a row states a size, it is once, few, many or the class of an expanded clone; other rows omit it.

CDR3nt: TGTGCCAGCAGGAACACAGGGGTCTATGGCTACACCTTC
CDR3aa: CASRNTGVYGYTF
j_gene: TRBJ1-2
d_gene: TRBD1
v_gene: TRBV7-9
abundance: -

CDR3nt: TGTGCCAGCAGCCGACTTGACGGGCAGGGAAGCACTGAAGCTTTCTTT
CDR3aa: CASSRLDGQGSTEAFF
j_gene: TRBJ1-1
d_gene: -
v_gene: TRBV7-2
abundance: -

CDR3nt: TGTGCCAGCAGTTTAGGACCCGGACCAGATACGCAGTATTTT
CDR3aa: CASSLGPGPDTQYF
j_gene: TRBJ2-3
d_gene: -
v_gene: TRBV28
abundance: -

CDR3nt: TGCGCCAGCAGTTTGGGGAGGGGGAAACCAGGGGAAGAGACCCAGTACTTC
CDR3aa: CASSLGRGKPGEETQYF
j_gene: TRBJ2-5
d_gene: -
v_gene: TRBV23-1
abundance: -

CDR3nt: TGTGCCAGCAGTGGGCCGGGAGATGAAAAACTGTTTTTT
CDR3aa: CASSGPGDEKLFF
j_gene: TRBJ1-4
d_gene: -
v_gene: TRBV2
abundance: -

CDR3nt: TGTGCCAGCAGCCCTCGGGCCTCCCTCAATCAGCCCCAGCATTTT
CDR3aa: CASSPRASLNQPQHF
j_gene: TRBJ1-5
d_gene: -
v_gene: TRBV7-8
abundance: -

CDR3nt: TGTGCCAGCAGTCCTCGGGGAGTATTGAACACTGAAGCTTTCTTT
CDR3aa: CASSPRGVLNTEAFF
j_gene: TRBJ1-1
d_gene: -
v_gene: TRBV6-5
abundance: -

CDR3nt: TGTGCCAGCAGCACACCCCAGGGAAACCATGGGGATGAGCAGTTCTTC
CDR3aa: CASSTPQGNHGDEQFF
j_gene: TRBJ2-1
d_gene: -
v_gene: TRBV11-2
abundance: once

CDR3nt: TGTGCCAGCAGTCCCGCCGGGGGGCGCCCTGAGCAGTTCTTC
CDR3aa: CASSPAGGRPEQFF
j_gene: TRBJ2-1
d_gene: -
v_gene: TRBV9
abundance: -

CDR3nt: TGTGCCACCAGTGATTCTAGCGGTGCCCTCGACAATGAGCAGTTCTTC
CDR3aa: CATSDSSGALDNEQFF
j_gene: TRBJ2-1
d_gene: TRBD2
v_gene: TRBV24-1
abundance: -

CDR3nt: TGCAGCGTTGGGCAGGGGGCAAGTCAGCCCCAGCATTTT
CDR3aa: CSVGQGASQPQHF
j_gene: TRBJ1-5
d_gene: TRBD1
v_gene: TRBV29-1
abundance: -

CDR3nt: TGTGCCAGCAGCGTAGCTACTTATCCATCACTGAATGAGCAGTTCTTC
CDR3aa: CASSVATYPSLNEQFF
j_gene: TRBJ2-1
d_gene: -
v_gene: TRBV9
abundance: -

CDR3nt: TGTGCCAGCAGTTACTCGGGTGTTATGGCCGATGAGCAGTTCTTC
CDR3aa: CASSYSGVMADEQFF
j_gene: TRBJ2-1
d_gene: -
v_gene: TRBV6-5
abundance: -

CDR3nt: TGCAGTGCTAGAGATCCAAGCAGCAATCAGCCCCAGCATTTT
CDR3aa: CSARDPSSNQPQHF
j_gene: TRBJ1-5
d_gene: -
v_gene: TRBV20-1
abundance: -